These 20 T cell receptor beta chains originate from one sample sequenced in a study of CD8 T cells in Susac syndrome. Random hexamers served to reverse transcribe roughly 0.5 to 1 ug RNA. MiXCR, run by TCRdb on the immunoSEQ multiplex PCR reads, gives a single entry per CDR3 protein. The sample lists a few hundred thousand distinct CDR3 sequences, more than 85% occurring once. Sequencing used CD8+ T cells from PBMCs. The origin of the receptors is a human donor with multiple sclerosis.

J is TRBJ2-6 and V is TRBV13, with D tentatively TRBD1 (6 bases). Germline V gene data show CDR1 as PRHDT and CDR2 as FYEKMQ (reference sequence). Trimming shortened V by 5 bases and J by 4 bases, and 18 bases separated the two germline ends. The CDR3 totals 17 residues. CDR3 protein: CASSIRQDSRGANVLTF. In nucleotides, the CDR3 is TGTGCCAGCAGCATACGACAGGACTCAAGGGGGGCCAACGTCCTGACTTTC. Together with reference TRBV13 and TRBJ2-6, the CDR3 gives the full variable domain: AAGVIQSPRHLIKEKRETATLKCYPIPRHDTVYWYQQGPGQDPQFLISFYEKMQSDKGSIPDRFSAQQFSDYHSELNMSSLELGDSALYFCASSIRQDSRGANVLTFGAGSRLTVL.

The chain uses TRBV7-9 and TRBJ2-1, with 15 bases fitting TRBD2. In germline, CDR1 is SEHNR, CDR2 FQNEAQ (reference sequence). Germline trimming cut 5 bases from V and 8 bases from J; bases unmatched to any gene: 10. The CDR3 is 17 residues long. The DNA of the CDR3 is TGTGCCAGCAGCCCAGGACTAGCGGGAGGGCTTTGGGATGAGCAGTTCTTC. Amino acids: CASSPGLAGGLWDEQFF.

The chain joins TRBV9 to TRBJ2-2; perhaps TRBD1 as D (6 bases). This CDR3 is built from 16 residues. CDR1 and CDR2 (germline): SGDLS, YYNGEE. Trimming pared 0 bases from V and 3 bases from J, leaving 12 bases between. The CDR3 protein is CASSVEGVVYTGELFF. The CDR3 coding sequence is TGTGCCAGCAGCGTAGAGGGGGTCGTTTACACCGGGGAGCTGTTTTTT.

This chain connects TRBV29-1 to TRBJ1-2; no clear D. V was cut by 0 bases and J by 1 base, with 12 bases left in between. The germline V gene encodes CDR1 SQVTM and CDR2 ANQGSEA. This CDR3 contains 15 residues. The CDR3 DNA sequence: TGCAGCGTTGAAGACTTGAGAGTGGGTAACTATGGCTACACCTTC. Translated: CSVEDLRVGNYGYTF.

This clonotype has a single count. This CDR3 is CASSLSSRRGLSYNEQFF. The CDR3 coding sequence is TGTGCCAGCAGTTTATCGTCTCGACGTGGGCTATCCTACAATGAGCAGTTCTTC. The J gene is TRBJ2-1, the V gene TRBV27; D remains unclear. This CDR3 is 18 amino acids long. The germline V and J ends were trimmed by 0 bases and 1 base, with 16 bases remaining between them. CDR1 is MNHEY and CDR2 is SMNVEV in the germline V gene (reference sequence).

V gene TRBV4-2 combines with J gene TRBJ1-4, with D uncertain. The CDR3 extends over 15 amino acids. Per germline, CDR1 LGHNA and CDR2 YNFKEQ. Trimming left V 3 bases short and J 3 bases short, with 11 bases between. CDR3 in amino acids: CASSQVPGANEKLFF. CDR3 nucleotides: TGTGCCAGCAGCCAGGTCCCGGGAGCTAATGAAAAACTGTTTTTT.

CDR3 sequence (DNA): TGTGCCACCCGAGTGGGAGTGGATGAGCAGTTCTTC. Its translation is CATRVGVDEQFF. The rearrangement uses TRBV6-2 or TRBV6-3 and TRBJ2-1; a possible D gene is TRBD2 (5 bases). The V gene's germline CDR1 is MNHEY and CDR2 SVGEGT. Trimming pared 10 bases from V and 8 bases from J, leaving 15 bases between. The CDR3 is made up of 12 amino acids.

The chain combines TRBV19 with TRBJ2-5, with TRBD1 as a possible D gene (6 bases). V was clipped by 6 bases and J by 2 bases, with 10 bases between them. The CDR3 has 13 amino acids. The germline CDR1 and CDR2 sequences are LNHDA and SQIVND (reference sequence). CDR3 in amino acids: CASRFQGQETQYF. CDR3 nucleotide sequence: TGTGCCAGTAGATTTCAGGGGCAAGAGACCCAGTACTTC. Variable domain in full (rest from reference TRBV19 and TRBJ2-5): DGGITQSPKYLFRKEGQNVTLSCEQNLNHDAMYWYRQDPGQGLRLIYYSQIVNDFQKGDIAEGYSVSREKKESFPLTVTSAQKNPTAFYLCASRFQGQETQYFGPGTRLLVL.

The chain links TRBV2 to TRBJ1-1, with a tentative D call TRBD1 (6 bases). From germline, CDR1 is SNHLY and CDR2 FYNNEI. The CDR3 runs to 13 residues. V shed 4 bases and J shed 6 bases, with 12 bases lying between them. CDR3 residues: CASSAGDKAEAFF. CDR3 sequence (DNA): TGTGCCAGCAGTGCAGGGGATAAGGCTGAAGCTTTCTTT.

The chain combines TRBV6-5 with TRBJ2-5, with 7 bases fitting TRBD1. Germline trimming cut 7 bases from V and 5 bases from J; bases unmatched to any gene: 13. CDR3 length equals 15 residues. From germline, CDR1 is MNHEY and CDR2 SVGAGI. CDR3 sequence reads: CASKPRERGRETQYF. The CDR3 nucleotides read TGTGCCAGCAAACCGCGAGAGAGGGGGCGGGAGACCCAGTACTTC.

V usage is TRBV19 and J usage is TRBJ1-1; D gene uncertain. The V gene lost 2 bases and the J gene lost 3 bases, with 10 bases spanning the gap. The CDR3 consists of 14 residues. Germline V gene lookup returns CDR1 LNHDA and CDR2 SQIVND (reference sequence). CDR3 bases: TGTGCCAGTAGTATACGGCCCGGGGACACTGAAGCTTTCTTT. Translating gives CASSIRPGDTEAFF.

The V call is TRBV5-1, the J call TRBJ1-2, with 9 bases that match TRBD1. V dropped 4 bases and J dropped 2; count of bases not matched to a gene: 9. Germline V CDR1 and CDR2: SGHRS, YFSETQ. The CDR3 is 16 residues long. This CDR3 is CASSRTGDVRNYGYTF. The CDR3 coding sequence is TGCGCCAGCAGCAGGACAGGGGATGTGCGGAACTATGGCTACACCTTC.

The chain joins TRBV4-3 to TRBJ1-1; no firm D call. In germline, CDR1 is LGHNA, CDR2 YSLEER. The V gene lost 6 bases and the J gene lost 3 bases, with 23 bases spanning the gap. There are 17 residues in the CDR3. CDR3 residues: CASRPRMDTGGDTEAFF. The CDR3, as DNA: TGCGCCAGCAGGCCAAGAATGGATACGGGTGGGGACACTGAAGCTTTCTTT.

V is TRBV7-9 and J is TRBJ2-1, with 11 bases fitting TRBD2. The V gene end was trimmed by 5 bases and the J gene end by 8 bases; junction bases not matched to a gene: 11. The CDR3 is made up of 16 amino acids. Per the germline V gene, CDR1 is SEHNR and CDR2 is FQNEAQ (reference sequence). Written as DNA, the CDR3 is TGTGCCAGCAGCAGTATAGACCAACTAGCGGGAGATGAGCAGTTCTTC. It specifies CASSSIDQLAGDEQFF.

The chain combines TRBV14 with TRBJ2-7; D remains unclear. CDR3 length: 13 amino acids. Germline assignment: CDR1 SGHDN and CDR2 FVKESK. The germline V and J ends were trimmed by 0 bases and 2 bases, with 5 bases remaining between them. The CDR3 DNA reads TGTGCCAGCAGCCAAGATCAACCCTACGAGCAGTACTTC. The encoded protein is CASSQDQPYEQYF. The variable domain in full, completed from reference TRBV14 and TRBJ2-7, reads EAGVTQFPSHSVIEKGQTVTLRCDPISGHDNLYWYRRVMGKEIKFLLHFVKESKQDESGMPNNRFLAERTGGTYSTLKVQPAELEDSGVYFCASSQDQPYEQYFGPGTRLTVT.

V gene TRBV30 combines with J gene TRBJ1-1; the D is unclear. The CDR3 is 13 amino acids. V was shortened by 3 bases and J by 8 bases, with 16 bases between the two germline ends. Germline lookup yields CDR1 GTSNPN and CDR2 SVGIG (reference sequence). The CDR3 spells CAWSPSSVAEAFF. As DNA, the CDR3 is TGTGCCTGGAGCCCGTCGAGCGTTGCCGAAGCTTTCTTT.

This rearrangement joins TRBV9 to TRBJ2-1; 8 bases fit TRBD2. The length of the CDR3 is 15 residues. The V gene end was trimmed by 4 bases and the J gene end by 5 bases; junction bases not matched to a gene: 8. The V gene's germline CDR1 is SGDLS and CDR2 YYNGEE. CDR3 sequence: CASSSFTSGHNEQFF. DNA of the CDR3: TGTGCCAGCAGCTCCTTTACTAGCGGACACAATGAGCAGTTCTTC.

The V gene is TRBV27, the J gene TRBJ2-5, with 9 positions matching TRBD2. The length of the CDR3 is 15 residues. The V segment lost 2 bases and the J segment 5 bases; nucleotides outside the gene matches: 6. Germline V gene data show CDR1 as MNHEY and CDR2 as SMNVEV (reference sequence). The CDR3 region is CASSLLAGSGETQYF. The DNA of the CDR3 is TGTGCCAGCAGTTTACTAGCGGGATCGGGGGAGACCCAGTACTTC.

The chain couples TRBV9 to TRBJ1-2; 10 bases are shared with TRBD1. The CDR3 length is 15 residues. Germline V lookup: CDR1 SGDLS, CDR2 YYNGEE. V was pared by 3 bases and J by 4 bases, with 6 bases of the junction left unmatched. CDR3 residues: CASSEGQGLAYGYTF. In DNA form, the CDR3 reads TGTGCCAGCAGCGAGGGACAGGGGCTCGCCTATGGCTACACCTTC.

The rearrangement uses TRBV7-9 and TRBJ1-2; D gene uncertain. This CDR3 is built from 12 residues. Germline V gene data show CDR1 as SEHNR and CDR2 as FQNEAQ (reference sequence). V was pared by 0 bases and J by 7 bases, with 6 bases between. The CDR3 DNA reads TGTGCCAGCAGCTTAGCAGATCGTGGCTACACCTTC. Its translation is CASSLADRGYTF. The full variable domain, with the rest looked up from reference TRBV7-9 and TRBJ1-2, is DTGVSQNPRHKITKRGQNVTFRCDPISEHNRLYWYRQTLGQGPEFLTYFQNEAQLEKSRLLSDRFSAERPKGSFSTLEIQRTEQGDSAMYLCASSLADRGYTFGSGTRLTVV.